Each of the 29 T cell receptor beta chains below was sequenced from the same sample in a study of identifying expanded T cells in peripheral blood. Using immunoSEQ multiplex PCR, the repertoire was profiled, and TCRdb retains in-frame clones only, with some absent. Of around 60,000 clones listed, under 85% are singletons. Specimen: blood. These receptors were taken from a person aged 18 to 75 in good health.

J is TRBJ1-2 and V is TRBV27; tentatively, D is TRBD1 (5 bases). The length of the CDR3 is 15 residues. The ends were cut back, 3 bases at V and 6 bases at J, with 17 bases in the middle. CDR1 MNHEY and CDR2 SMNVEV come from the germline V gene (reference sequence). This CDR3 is CASSFVGTGGHGYTF. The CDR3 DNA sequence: TGTGCCAGCAGTTTTGTGGGGACCGGAGGCCATGGCTACACCTTC.

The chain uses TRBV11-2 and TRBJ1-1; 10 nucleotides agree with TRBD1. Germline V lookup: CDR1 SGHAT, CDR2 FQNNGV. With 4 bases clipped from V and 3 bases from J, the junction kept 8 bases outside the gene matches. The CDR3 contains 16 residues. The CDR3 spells CASSSQTGGGDTEAFF. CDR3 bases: TGTGCCAGCAGCTCTCAGACAGGGGGCGGGGACACTGAAGCTTTCTTT.

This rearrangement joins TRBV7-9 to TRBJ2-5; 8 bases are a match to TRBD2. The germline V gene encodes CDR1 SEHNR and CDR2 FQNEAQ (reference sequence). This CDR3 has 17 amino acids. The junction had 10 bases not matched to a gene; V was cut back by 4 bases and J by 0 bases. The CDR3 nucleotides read TGTGCCAGCAGCTATAAGCGGGGGTGGACAGACCAAGAGACCCAGTACTTC. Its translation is CASSYKRGWTDQETQYF. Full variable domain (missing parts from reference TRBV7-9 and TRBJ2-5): DTGVSQNPRHKITKRGQNVTFRCDPISEHNRLYWYRQTLGQGPEFLTYFQNEAQLEKSRLLSDRFSAERPKGSFSTLEIQRTEQGDSAMYLCASSYKRGWTDQETQYFGPGTRLLVL.

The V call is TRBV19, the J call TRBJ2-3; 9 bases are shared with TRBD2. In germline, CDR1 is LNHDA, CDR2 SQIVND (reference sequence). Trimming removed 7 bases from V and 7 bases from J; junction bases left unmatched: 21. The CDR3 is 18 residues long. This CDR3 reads CASKENLRGPGLAHTQYF. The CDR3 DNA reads TGTGCCAGTAAAGAGAACCTACGGGGACCGGGACTAGCACATACGCAGTATTTT.

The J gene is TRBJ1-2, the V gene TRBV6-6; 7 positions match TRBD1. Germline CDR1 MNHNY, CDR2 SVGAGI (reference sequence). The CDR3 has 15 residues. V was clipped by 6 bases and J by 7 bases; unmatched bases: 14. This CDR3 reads CASSPSLTGPGGYTF. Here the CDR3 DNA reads TGTGCCAGCAGCCCTTCACTGACAGGGCCGGGTGGCTACACCTTC.

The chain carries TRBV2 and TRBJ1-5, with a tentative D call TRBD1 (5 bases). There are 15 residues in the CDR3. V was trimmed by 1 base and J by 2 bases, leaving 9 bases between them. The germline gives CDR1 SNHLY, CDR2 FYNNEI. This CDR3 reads CASSEGWGGNQPQHF. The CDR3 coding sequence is TGTGCCAGCAGTGAAGGATGGGGGGGCAATCAGCCCCAGCATTTT.

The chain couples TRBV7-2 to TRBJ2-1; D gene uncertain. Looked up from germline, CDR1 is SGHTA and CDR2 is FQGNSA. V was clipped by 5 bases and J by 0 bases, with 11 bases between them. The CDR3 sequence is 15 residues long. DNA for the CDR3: TGTGCCAGCAGCCTTCGACTGTTCTCCTACAATGAGCAGTTCTTC. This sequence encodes CASSLRLFSYNEQFF.

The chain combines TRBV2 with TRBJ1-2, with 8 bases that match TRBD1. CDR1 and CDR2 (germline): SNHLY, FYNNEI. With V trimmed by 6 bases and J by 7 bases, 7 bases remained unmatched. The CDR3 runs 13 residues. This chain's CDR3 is CASSVDRGSGYTF. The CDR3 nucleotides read TGTGCCAGCAGCGTCGACAGGGGTAGTGGCTACACCTTC.

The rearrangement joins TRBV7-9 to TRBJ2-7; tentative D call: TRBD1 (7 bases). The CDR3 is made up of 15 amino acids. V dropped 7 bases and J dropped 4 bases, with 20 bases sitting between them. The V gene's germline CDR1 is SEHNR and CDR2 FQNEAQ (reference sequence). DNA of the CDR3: TGTGCCAGCACCGGGGGTGGAGGGGGCCAATACGAGCAGTACTTC. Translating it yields CASTGGGGGQYEQYF.

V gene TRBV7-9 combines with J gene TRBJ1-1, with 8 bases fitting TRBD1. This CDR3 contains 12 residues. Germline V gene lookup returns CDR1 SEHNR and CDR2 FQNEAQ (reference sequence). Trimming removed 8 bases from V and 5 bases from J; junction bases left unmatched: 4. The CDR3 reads CASDRGDTEAFF. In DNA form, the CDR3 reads TGTGCCAGCGACAGGGGCGATACTGAAGCTTTCTTT.

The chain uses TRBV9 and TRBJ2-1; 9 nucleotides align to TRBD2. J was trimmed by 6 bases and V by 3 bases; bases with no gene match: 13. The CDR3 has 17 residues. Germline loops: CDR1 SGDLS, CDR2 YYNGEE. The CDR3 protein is CASSGRLHARGGNEQFF. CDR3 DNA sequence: TGTGCCAGCAGCGGAAGACTCCATGCGCGGGGGGGCAATGAGCAGTTCTTC.

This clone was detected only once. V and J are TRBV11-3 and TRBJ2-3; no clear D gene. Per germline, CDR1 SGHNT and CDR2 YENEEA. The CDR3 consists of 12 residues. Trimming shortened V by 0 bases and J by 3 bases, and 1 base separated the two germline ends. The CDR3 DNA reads TGTGCCAGCAGCTTAGATACAGATACGCAGTATTTT. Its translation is CASSLDTDTQYF.

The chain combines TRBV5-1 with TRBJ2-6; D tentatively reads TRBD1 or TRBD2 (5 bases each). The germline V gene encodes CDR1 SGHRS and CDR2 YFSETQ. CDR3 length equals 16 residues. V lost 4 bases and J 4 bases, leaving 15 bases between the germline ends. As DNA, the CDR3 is TGCGCCAGCAGCCTGGAGGTAGGGGCGGGGGCCAACGTCCTGACTTTC. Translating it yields CASSLEVGAGANVLTF.

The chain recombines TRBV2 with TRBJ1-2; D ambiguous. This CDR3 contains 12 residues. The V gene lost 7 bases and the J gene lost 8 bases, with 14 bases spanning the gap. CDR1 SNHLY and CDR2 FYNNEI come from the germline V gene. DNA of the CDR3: TGTGCCAGCACCGTAGGCTTGTCCGGCTACACCTTC. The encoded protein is CASTVGLSGYTF.

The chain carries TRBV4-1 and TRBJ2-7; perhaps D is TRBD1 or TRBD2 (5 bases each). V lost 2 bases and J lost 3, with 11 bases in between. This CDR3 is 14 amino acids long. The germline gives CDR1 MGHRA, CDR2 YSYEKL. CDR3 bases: TGCGCCAGCAGCCAATCCGGGACGGACTACGAGCAGTACTTC. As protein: CASSQSGTDYEQYF.

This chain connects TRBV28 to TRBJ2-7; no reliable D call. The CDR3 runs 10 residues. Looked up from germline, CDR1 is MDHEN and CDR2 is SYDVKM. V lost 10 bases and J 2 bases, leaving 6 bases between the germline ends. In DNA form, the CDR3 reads TGTGCCACCGGAACCTACGAGCAGTACTTC. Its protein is CATGTYEQYF. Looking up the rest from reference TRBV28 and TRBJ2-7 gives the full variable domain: DVKVTQSSRYLVKRTGEKVFLECVQDMDHENMFWYRQDPGLGLRLIYFSYDVKMKEKGDIPEGYSVSREKKERFSLILESASTNQTSMYLCATGTYEQYFGPGTRLTVT.

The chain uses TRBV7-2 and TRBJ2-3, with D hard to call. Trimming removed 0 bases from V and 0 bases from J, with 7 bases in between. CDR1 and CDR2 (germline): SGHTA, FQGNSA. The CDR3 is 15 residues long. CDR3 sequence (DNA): TGTACCAGCAGCTTAGCAACAGCTAGCACAGATACGCAGTATTTT. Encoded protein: CTSSLATASTDTQYF.

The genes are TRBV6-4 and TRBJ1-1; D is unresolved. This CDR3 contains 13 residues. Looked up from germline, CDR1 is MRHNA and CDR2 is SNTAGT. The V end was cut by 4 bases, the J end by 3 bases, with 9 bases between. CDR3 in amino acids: CASSAAWDTEAFF. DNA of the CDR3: TGTGCCAGCAGTGCTGCGTGGGACACTGAAGCTTTCTTT.

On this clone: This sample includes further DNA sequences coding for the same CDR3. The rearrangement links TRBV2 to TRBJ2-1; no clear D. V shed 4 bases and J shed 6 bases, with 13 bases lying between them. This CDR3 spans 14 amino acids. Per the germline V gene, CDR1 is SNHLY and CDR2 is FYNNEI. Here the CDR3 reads CASSVSRSGNEQFF. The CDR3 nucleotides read TGTGCCAGCAGTGTGTCCAGATCGGGCAATGAGCAGTTCTTC. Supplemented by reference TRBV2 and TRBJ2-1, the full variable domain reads EPEVTQTPSHQVTQMGQEVILRCVPISNHLYFYWYRQILGQKVEFLVSFYNNEISEKSEIFDDQFSVERPDGSNFTLKIRSTKLEDSAMYFCASSVSRSGNEQFFGPGTRLTVL.

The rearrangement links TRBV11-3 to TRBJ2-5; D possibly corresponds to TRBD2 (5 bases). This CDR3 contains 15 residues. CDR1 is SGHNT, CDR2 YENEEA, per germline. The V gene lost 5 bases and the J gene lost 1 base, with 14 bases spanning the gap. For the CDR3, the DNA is TGTGCCAGCAGCCCAGACCTCCGGGGCCAAGAGACCCAGTACTTC. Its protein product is CASSPDLRGQETQYF.

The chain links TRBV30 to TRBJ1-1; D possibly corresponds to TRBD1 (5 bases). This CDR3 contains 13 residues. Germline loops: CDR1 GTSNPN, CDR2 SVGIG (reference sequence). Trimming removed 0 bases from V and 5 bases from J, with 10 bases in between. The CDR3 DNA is TGTGCCTGGAGTGTGGGCAGGGTAACTGAAGCTTTCTTT. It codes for CAWSVGRVTEAFF.

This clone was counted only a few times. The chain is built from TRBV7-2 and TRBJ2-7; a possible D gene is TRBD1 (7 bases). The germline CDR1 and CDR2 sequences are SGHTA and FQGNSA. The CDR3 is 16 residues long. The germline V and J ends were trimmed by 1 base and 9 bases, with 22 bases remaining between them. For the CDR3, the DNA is TGTGCCAGCAGCTTAGACTGGGACAGACCCTTGGGGGGGCAGTACTTC. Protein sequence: CASSLDWDRPLGGQYF. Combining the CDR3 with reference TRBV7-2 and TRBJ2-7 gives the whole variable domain GAGVSQSPSNKVTEKGKDVELRCDPISGHTALYWYRQSLGQGLEFLIYFQGNSAPDKSGLPSDRFSAERTGGSVSTLTIQRTQQEDSAVYLCASSLDWDRPLGGQYFGPGTRLTVT.

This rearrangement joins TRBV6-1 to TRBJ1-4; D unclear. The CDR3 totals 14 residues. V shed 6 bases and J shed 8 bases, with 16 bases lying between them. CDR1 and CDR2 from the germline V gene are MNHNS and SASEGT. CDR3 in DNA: TGTGCCAGCAGGCTTGAGCTTTCAAGGGAAAAACTGTTTTTT. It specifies CASRLELSREKLFF.

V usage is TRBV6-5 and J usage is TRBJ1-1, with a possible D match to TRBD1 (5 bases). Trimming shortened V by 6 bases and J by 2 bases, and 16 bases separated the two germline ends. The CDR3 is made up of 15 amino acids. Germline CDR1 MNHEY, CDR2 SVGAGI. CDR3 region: CASRPNGGINTEAFF. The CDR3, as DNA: TGTGCCAGCAGACCGAATGGGGGAATAAACACTGAAGCTTTCTTT.

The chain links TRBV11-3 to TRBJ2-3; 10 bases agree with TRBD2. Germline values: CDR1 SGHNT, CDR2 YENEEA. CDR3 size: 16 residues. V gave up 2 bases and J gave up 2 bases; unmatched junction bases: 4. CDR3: CASSLSLAGATDTQYF. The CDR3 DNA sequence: TGTGCCAGCAGCTTATCCCTAGCGGGGGCCACAGATACGCAGTATTTT.

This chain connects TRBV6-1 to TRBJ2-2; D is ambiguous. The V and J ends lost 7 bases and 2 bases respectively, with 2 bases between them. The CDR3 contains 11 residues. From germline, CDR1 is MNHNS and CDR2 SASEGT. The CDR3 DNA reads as TGTGCCAGCAAAAACACCGGGGAGCTGTTTTTT. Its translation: CASKNTGELFF.

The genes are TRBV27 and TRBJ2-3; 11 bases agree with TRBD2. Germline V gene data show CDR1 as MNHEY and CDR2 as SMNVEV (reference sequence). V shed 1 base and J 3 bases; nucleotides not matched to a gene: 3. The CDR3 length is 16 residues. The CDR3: CASSLLTSGKTDTQYF. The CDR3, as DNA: TGTGCCAGCAGTTTATTGACTAGCGGGAAGACAGATACGCAGTATTTT.

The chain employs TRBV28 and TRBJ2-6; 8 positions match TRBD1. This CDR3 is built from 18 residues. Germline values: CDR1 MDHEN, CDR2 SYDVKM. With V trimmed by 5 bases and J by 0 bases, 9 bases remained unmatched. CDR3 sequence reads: CASSPSGTGLSGANVLTF. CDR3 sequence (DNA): TGTGCCAGCAGTCCCTCAGGGACAGGCCTCTCTGGGGCCAACGTCCTGACTTTC. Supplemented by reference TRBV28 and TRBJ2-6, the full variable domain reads DVKVTQSSRYLVKRTGEKVFLECVQDMDHENMFWYRQDPGLGLRLIYFSYDVKMKEKGDIPEGYSVSREKKERFSLILESASTNQTSMYLCASSPSGTGLSGANVLTFGAGSRLTVL.

The chain's CDR3 is CASSLWTEPLGNTIYF. The CDR3 nucleotides read TGTGCCAGCAGCTTGTGGACAGAACCTTTGGGAAACACCATATATTTT. The rearrangement joins TRBV5-5 to TRBJ1-3; possibly TRBD1 for D (6 bases). The CDR3 contains 16 residues. The V gene lost 1 base and the J gene lost 4 bases, with 15 bases spanning the gap. Germline V gives CDR1 SGHKS, CDR2 YYEKEE (reference sequence). Using reference TRBV5-5 and TRBJ1-3 for the parts outside the CDR3, the full variable domain is DAGVTQSPTHLIKTRGQQVTLRCSPISGHKSVSWYQQVLGQGPQFIFQYYEKEERGRGNFPDRFSARQFPNYSSELNVNALLLGDSALYLCASSLWTEPLGNTIYFGEGSWLTVV.